This passage covers 27 T cell receptor beta chains from one sample sequenced in a study of blood T cell repertoires in COVID-19. Measured with immunoSEQ multiplex PCR; TCRdb has only the in-frame clones, and not every one. The sample has under 450,000 clones; roughly 77% are singletons. Sample: peripheral blood. The origin of the receptors is a human donor with acute or convalescent COVID-19. The donor label of this sample is uncertain.

The genes are TRBV6-5 and TRBJ1-2; D is ambiguous. Germline V gene data show CDR1 as MNHEY and CDR2 as SVGAGI. V shed 6 bases and J shed 0 bases, with 11 bases lying between them. The CDR3 is 14 amino acids. The DNA for the CDR3 is TGTGCCAGCAGACTTGGACTCTCTAACTATGGCTACACCTTC. Its translation: CASRLGLSNYGYTF.

This chain uses TRBV6-5 with TRBJ1-2, with 12 bases fitting TRBD1. The CDR3 totals 15 residues. After removal of 2 bases from V and 8 bases from J, the junction contained 6 bases not matched to a gene. Germline CDR1 MNHEY, CDR2 SVGAGI. The CDR3 loop is CASSYGGTGGTGYTF. For the CDR3, the DNA is TGTGCCAGCAGTTACGGCGGGACAGGGGGCACGGGCTACACCTTC.

V is TRBV7-8 and J is TRBJ1-1, with 7 bases matching TRBD1. J gave up 1 base and V 5 bases, and 7 bases lay outside the gene matches. The CDR3 is made up of 15 amino acids. Per germline, CDR1 SGHVS and CDR2 FQNEAQ. CDR3 nucleotide sequence: TGTGCCAGCAGCGCAGACAGGGTTGCGAACACTGAAGCTTTCTTT. As protein: CASSADRVANTEAFF.

The sample holds one count of this clone. The DNA of the CDR3 is TGTGCCAGCTCACCACTCGGGGGGCGGCCGGATGGCTACACCTTC. Amino acids: CASSPLGGRPDGYTF. V gene TRBV18 combines with J gene TRBJ1-2; tentatively, D is TRBD1 (6 bases). This CDR3 has 15 amino acids. Trimming took 1 base from V and 6 from J, leaving 15 bases between them. Germline V CDR1 and CDR2: KGHSH, LQKENI.

The chain uses TRBV5-1 and TRBJ2-5, with D perhaps TRBD2 (6 bases). CDR1 is SGHRS, CDR2 YFSETQ, per germline. V shed 1 base and J shed 3 bases, with 10 bases lying between them. CDR3 length equals 14 residues. In DNA form, the CDR3 reads TGCGCCAGCAGCTTGTATAGGAGGGAAGAGACCCAGTACTTC. It yields the protein CASSLYRREETQYF.

The rearrangement joins TRBV5-1 to TRBJ1-2, with D tentatively TRBD1 (6 bases). Germline V gene lookup returns CDR1 SGHRS and CDR2 YFSETQ. V lost 2 bases and J lost 0, with 8 bases in between. The CDR3 contains 14 residues. CDR3 sequence reads: CASSFRDTNYGYTF. The CDR3 DNA sequence: TGCGCCAGCAGCTTCCGGGACACTAACTATGGCTACACCTTC.

The chain couples TRBV4-1 to TRBJ2-2; 9 positions match TRBD1. J lost 4 bases, V lost 10 bases, and 13 bases had no gene match. This CDR3 has 16 residues. CDR1 is MGHRA and CDR2 is YSYEKL in the germline V gene. The CDR3 region is CATARRDRVTTGELFF. CDR3 DNA: TGCGCCACCGCACGTCGGGACAGGGTGACCACCGGGGAGCTGTTTTTT.

In its sample, this clone was seen a few times. This rearrangement joins TRBV9 to TRBJ1-1; D ambiguous. The germline V gene encodes CDR1 SGDLS and CDR2 YYNGEE. Trimming removed 0 bases at V and 0 bases at J, with 6 bases between. The CDR3 has 14 amino acids. Here the CDR3 reads CASSVGQMNTEAFF. The CDR3 nucleotides are TGTGCCAGCAGCGTAGGACAAATGAACACTGAAGCTTTCTTT.

The chain is built from TRBV5-5 and TRBJ2-1; D ambiguous. Germline V gene data show CDR1 as SGHKS and CDR2 as YYEKEE (reference sequence). V shed 0 bases and J shed 7 bases, with 11 bases lying between them. There are 14 residues in the CDR3. The CDR3 sequence: CASSLGVNNNEQFF. In DNA, the CDR3 is TGTGCCAGCAGCTTGGGCGTTAATAATAATGAGCAGTTCTTC.

This clone was recorded a few times. The rearrangement joins TRBV7-2 to TRBJ1-3, with a possible D match to TRBD1 (6 bases). V was cut by 4 bases and J by 6 bases, with 16 bases left in between. The CDR3 loop spans 15 amino acids. Germline loops: CDR1 SGHTA, CDR2 FQGNSA. The CDR3 sequence: CASSYQRGRENTIYF. CDR3 coding DNA: TGTGCCAGCAGCTATCAAAGGGGGAGAGAAAACACCATATATTTT.

The chain couples TRBV28 to TRBJ1-2, with 7 nucleotides matching TRBD1. CDR1 and CDR2 from the germline V gene are MDHEN and SYDVKM. V dropped 4 bases and J dropped 2; count of bases not matched to a gene: 7. The CDR3 length is 15 residues. DNA of the CDR3: TGTGCCAGCAGTTCCACAGGGGCCCCCAACTATGGCTACACCTTC. The encoded protein is CASSSTGAPNYGYTF.

Only a few counts were recorded for this clone. The chain has TRBV24-1 and TRBJ1-5; 8 nucleotides align to TRBD1. The CDR3 totals 15 residues. V was clipped by 4 bases and J by 7 bases; unmatched bases: 8. Germline V gene sequence: CDR1 KGHDR, CDR2 SFDVKD. The CDR3 sequence: CATSEAQGAGQPQHF. In DNA form, the CDR3 reads TGTGCCACCAGTGAGGCCCAGGGGGCCGGACAGCCCCAGCATTTT.

The rearrangement links TRBV24-1 to TRBJ2-1; no firm D call. Germline V CDR1 and CDR2: KGHDR, SFDVKD. The CDR3 extends over 13 amino acids. V lost 0 bases and J lost 5, with 4 bases in between. The CDR3 nucleotides read TGTGCCACCAGTGATTTGCAGAACAATGAGCAGTTCTTC. Translation gives CATSDLQNNEQFF.

The gene calls are TRBV6-5 and TRBJ2-1; a weak D match, TRBD2 (7 bases). This CDR3 has 13 residues. V gave up 7 bases and J gave up 7 bases, with 14 bases separating them. Germline V gene lookup returns CDR1 MNHEY and CDR2 SVGAGI. The CDR3 coding sequence is TGTGCCAGCAAGGAGGGGGGGAGGAATGAGCAGTTCTTC. It specifies CASKEGGRNEQFF.

The V call is TRBV27, the J call TRBJ1-6; D is ambiguous. Trimming removed 1 base at V and 8 bases at J, with 12 bases between. The CDR3 covers 15 residues. Germline lookup yields CDR1 MNHEY and CDR2 SMNVEV (reference sequence). In nucleotides, the CDR3 is TGTGCCAGCAGTTTATACCCAGGATGGGATTCACCCCTCCACTTT. Translated, it gives CASSLYPGWDSPLHF.

The rearrangement uses TRBV28 and TRBJ1-5; unclear D gene. CDR1 is MDHEN, CDR2 SYDVKM, per germline. The CDR3 spans 12 residues. V lost 3 bases, J lost 9 bases, and 9 bases lay in between. The CDR3 coding sequence is TGTGCCAGCAGTTTCCCCCTTTGGCCCCAGCATTTT. Amino acids: CASSFPLWPQHF.

V usage is TRBV7-7 and J usage is TRBJ1-1, with D perhaps TRBD1 (5 bases). Germline CDR1 and CDR2: SSHAT and FNYEAQ (reference sequence). V was cut by 0 bases and J by 4 bases, with 6 bases left in between. CDR3 length: 13 residues. CDR3 in amino acids: CASSLAQGTEAFF. CDR3 DNA: TGTGCCAGCAGCTTAGCGCAGGGCACTGAAGCTTTCTTT. Full variable domain (remainder filled in from reference TRBV7-7 and TRBJ1-1): GAGVSQSPRYKVTKRGQDVTLRCDPISSHATLYWYQQALGQGPEFLTYFNYEAQPDKSGLPSDRFSAERPEGSISTLTIQRTEQRDSAMYRCASSLAQGTEAFFGQGTRLTVV.

The gene calls are TRBV23-1 and TRBJ2-3, with TRBD2 as a possible D gene (6 bases). TRBV23-1 is sorted into the ORF group, with uncertain function. V was clipped by 0 bases and J by 3 bases, with 7 bases between them. This CDR3 has 14 residues. The CDR3 coding sequence is TGCGCCAGCAGTCAATCTAGCGGTACAGATACGCAGTATTTT. Its translation: CASSQSSGTDTQYF.

This clone was seen a single time. The V and J genes are TRBV5-1 and TRBJ2-2, with D possibly matching TRBD1 (5 bases). Looked up from germline, CDR1 is SGHRS and CDR2 is YFSETQ. The V and J ends lost 7 bases and 1 base respectively, with 8 bases between them. The CDR3 runs to 13 residues. The CDR3 reads CASSQGNTGELFF. The CDR3 DNA sequence: TGCGCCAGCTCGCAGGGGAACACCGGGGAGCTGTTTTTT.

This chain joins TRBV28 and TRBJ1-2; maybe TRBD1 (5 bases). CDR3 length equals 13 residues. The V gene lost 7 bases and the J gene lost 1 base, with 10 bases spanning the gap. Germline V gene sequence: CDR1 MDHEN, CDR2 SYDVKM. CDR3 loop: CASKQVDNYGYTF. The DNA for the CDR3 is TGTGCCAGCAAACAGGTCGATAACTATGGCTACACCTTC.

The genes are TRBV27 and TRBJ1-4; TRBD1 is a possible D gene (5 bases). Germline V lookup: CDR1 MNHEY, CDR2 SMNVEV (reference sequence). The CDR3 is 15 residues long. Trimming stripped 6 bases from V and 2 bases from J, with 13 bases between. The CDR3: CASRAIGVTNEKLFF. The CDR3 DNA sequence: TGTGCCAGCAGGGCGATAGGGGTGACTAATGAAAAACTGTTTTTT.

J is TRBJ1-1 and V is TRBV30; D remains unclear. The CDR3 has 14 amino acids. Per germline, CDR1 GTSNPN and CDR2 SVGIG (reference sequence). Trimming stripped 2 bases from V and 5 bases from J, with 15 bases between. CDR3 sequence reads: CAWSRGFSRTEAFF. DNA for the CDR3: TGTGCCTGGAGTCGGGGTTTTTCGAGGACTGAAGCTTTCTTT.

The chain has TRBV7-2 and TRBJ2-1; TRBD2 aligns across 10 bases. The CDR3 covers 16 residues. J gave up 7 bases and V 3 bases, and 9 bases lay outside the gene matches. The germline V gene has CDR1 SGHTA and CDR2 FQGNSA. The CDR3 protein is CASSFQAGGPRNEQFF. CDR3 bases: TGTGCCAGCAGCTTTCAAGCGGGAGGGCCGAGGAATGAGCAGTTCTTC.

The chain is built from TRBV27 and TRBJ2-1; a possible D gene is TRBD1 (6 bases). The CDR3 is made up of 15 amino acids. V lost 5 bases to trimming and J lost 3 bases, with 14 bases between them. The germline gives CDR1 MNHEY, CDR2 SMNVEV (reference sequence). The CDR3 loop is CASSPQGNGYNEQFF. The CDR3 DNA follows: TGTGCCAGCAGTCCCCAGGGGAATGGCTACAATGAGCAGTTCTTC.

V usage is TRBV3-1 (or the pseudogene TRBV3-2) and J usage is TRBJ1-2; D is ambiguous. Trimming left V 4 bases short and J 4 bases short, with 10 bases between. Per germline, CDR1 LGHDT and CDR2 YNNKEL (reference sequence). The CDR3 length is 13 residues. CDR3: CASSRDTSYGYTF. The CDR3 DNA reads TGTGCCAGCAGCCGAGACACCAGCTATGGCTACACCTTC.

The rearrangement joins TRBV11-2 to TRBJ2-2; a weak D match, TRBD1 (6 bases). CDR1 is SGHAT and CDR2 is FQNNGV in the germline V gene. The V end was cut by 7 bases, the J end by 2 bases, with 14 bases between. The CDR3 consists of 15 residues. This chain's CDR3 is CASKFSGVNTGELFF. In nucleotides, the CDR3 is TGTGCCAGCAAATTCTCAGGGGTAAACACCGGGGAGCTGTTTTTT. Variable domain in full (rest from reference TRBV11-2 and TRBJ2-2): EAGVAQSPRYKIIEKRQSVAFWCNPISGHATLYWYQQILGQGPKLLIQFQNNGVVDDSQLPKDRFSAERLKGVDSTLKIQPAKLEDSAVYLCASKFSGVNTGELFFGEGSRLTVL.

The chain carries TRBV27 and TRBJ1-2; the match to TRBD1 covers 10 bases. J lost 1 base, V lost 3 bases, and 2 bases had no gene match. The CDR3 extends over 15 amino acids. Looked up from germline, CDR1 is MNHEY and CDR2 is SMNVEV (reference sequence). The CDR3 loop reads CASSFGQGVNYGYTF. The CDR3, as DNA: TGTGCCAGCAGTTTTGGACAGGGGGTTAACTATGGCTACACCTTC.